The 20 T cell receptor beta chains below all came from one sample that was sequenced in a study of response to subunit inactivated influenza vaccine. From the RT-PCR reads, TCRdb called clonotypes with MiXCR, one entry per CDR3 protein. The sample contains 550,000 to 800,000 distinct CDR3 sequences, 15% to 17% of which appear only once. The input for sequencing was PBMCs from blood, taken approximately 13 days after vaccination. These receptors came from a man between 45 and 60 years old who received an inactivated influenza vaccine.

The chain recombines TRBV7-8 with TRBJ2-2; TRBD2 matches at 7 bases. In germline, CDR1 is SGHVS, CDR2 FQNEAQ. The CDR3 is 13 residues long. The V and J ends lost 11 bases and 5 bases, in that order; junction bases with no gene match: 8. The CDR3 is CAGGESRTGELFF. In DNA, the CDR3 is TGTGCCGGGGGGGAGTCGAGGACCGGGGAGCTGTTTTTT.

This clonotype was observed a few times. V usage is TRBV5-6 and J usage is TRBJ1-1; TRBD1 matches 7 bases. The V gene end was trimmed by 4 bases and the J gene end by 4 bases; junction bases not matched to a gene: 10. This CDR3 comprises 15 residues. CDR1 and CDR2 from the germline V gene are SGHDT and YYEEEE. The CDR3 region has the DNA TGTGCCAGCAGCCCGATGACAGGGCCCCTCACTGAAGCTTTCTTT. This gives the protein CASSPMTGPLTEAFF. Variable domain in full (rest from reference TRBV5-6 and TRBJ1-1): DAGVTQSPTHLIKTRGQQVTLRCSPKSGHDTVSWYQQALGQGPQFIFQYYEEEERQRGNFPDRFSGHQFPNYSSELNVNALLLGDSALYLCASSPMTGPLTEAFFGQGTRLTVV.

The rearrangement links TRBV9 to TRBJ1-4; tentative D call: TRBD1 (6 bases). The CDR3 extends over 14 amino acids. CDR1 and CDR2 (germline): SGDLS, YYNGEE. V shed 0 bases and J shed 8 bases, with 11 bases lying between them. The CDR3 spells CASSVAQGREKLFF. In DNA form, the CDR3 reads TGTGCCAGCAGCGTAGCACAGGGAAGGGAAAAACTGTTTTTT.

A few counts support this clonotype. The chain recombines TRBV12-3 or TRBV12-4 with TRBJ2-5; the match to TRBD1 covers 7 bases. CDR3 length: 16 residues. The V and J ends lost 5 bases and 1 base, in that order; junction bases with no gene match: 10. CDR3 in amino acids: CASSHPRAGGQETQYF. CDR3 nucleotides: TGTGCCAGCAGTCACCCCCGGGCAGGGGGCCAAGAGACCCAGTACTTC.

The V call is TRBV10-3, the J call TRBJ2-1; the match to TRBD2 covers 9 bases. Germline V lookup: CDR1 ENHRY, CDR2 SYGVKD. The CDR3 extends over 14 amino acids. The J segment lost 4 bases and the V segment lost 10 bases, leaving 8 bases of the junction unmatched. The CDR3 protein is CATQAGGTYNEQFF. The CDR3 region has the DNA TGTGCCACCCAAGCGGGAGGAACGTACAATGAGCAGTTCTTC.

The CDR3, as DNA: TGTGCCACCAGCAGAGGGACAGCTATCGGGGAGCTGTTTTTT. This gives the protein CATSRGTAIGELFF. The chain combines TRBV15 with TRBJ2-2, with a tentative D call TRBD1 (6 bases). V lost 1 base and J lost 7, with 10 bases in between. The germline V gene has CDR1 LNHNV and CDR2 YYDKDF (reference sequence). This CDR3 has 14 amino acids.

A few counts support this clonotype. J is TRBJ2-3 and V is TRBV9; 7 bases are shared with TRBD1. V shed 3 bases and J 2 bases; nucleotides not matched to a gene: 9. CDR3 length equals 16 residues. CDR1 and CDR2 from the germline V gene are SGDLS and YYNGEE. CDR3 loop: CASSEVLGTVTDTQYF. The CDR3 coding sequence is TGTGCCAGCAGCGAGGTCTTAGGGACAGTCACAGATACGCAGTATTTT.

The rearrangement uses TRBV20-1 and TRBJ2-1; no clear D gene. Looked up from germline, CDR1 is DFQATT and CDR2 is SNEGSKA (reference sequence). This CDR3 is built from 12 residues. The V and J ends lost 1 base and 3 bases respectively, with 4 bases between them. In DNA form, the CDR3 reads TGCAGTGCTAGAGTCAACTACAATGAGCAGTTCTTC. Translation: CSARVNYNEQFF.

The sample holds a few counts of this clonotype. The J gene is TRBJ2-3, the V gene TRBV7-9; D call uncertain. CDR1 is SEHNR and CDR2 is FQNEAQ in the germline V gene (reference sequence). V was shortened by 3 bases and J by 5 bases, with 9 bases between the two germline ends. The CDR3 consists of 13 residues. The CDR3 nucleotides are TGTGCCAGCAGCTTTGAGGTTGGAGATACGCAGTATTTT. This encodes CASSFEVGDTQYF.

The V call is TRBV4-3, the J call TRBJ2-1; 13 bases match TRBD2. Trimming removed 6 bases from V and 9 bases from J; junction bases left unmatched: 11. The CDR3 has 16 residues. CDR1 is LGHNA, CDR2 YSLEER, per germline. DNA of the CDR3: TGCGCCAGCAGACCCGAACTAGCGGGAGGGCCTTTTGAGCAGTTCTTC. This codes for CASRPELAGGPFEQFF.

This clonotype has just a few counts. V usage is TRBV5-1 and J usage is TRBJ2-1; either TRBD1 or TRBD2 may supply D (6 bases each). The V end was cut by 0 bases, the J end by 0 bases, with 16 bases between. CDR3 length: 18 residues. In germline, CDR1 is SGHRS, CDR2 YFSETQ. The CDR3 loop is CASSLALFRGHSYNEQFF. CDR3 nucleotides: TGCGCCAGCAGCTTGGCCCTTTTCCGGGGGCACTCCTACAATGAGCAGTTCTTC.

The chain employs TRBV14 and TRBJ2-1; perhaps D is TRBD1 or TRBD2 (5 bases each). Trimming took off 1 base at V and 6 bases at J, with 16 bases between the two ends. Germline V gene sequence: CDR1 SGHDN, CDR2 FVKESK. The CDR3 contains 16 residues. The CDR3 loop is CASSQGPPGRRNEQFF. Written as DNA, the CDR3 is TGTGCCAGCAGCCAAGGCCCTCCGGGGCGCCGCAATGAGCAGTTCTTC.

The chain joins TRBV7-6 to TRBJ2-7; 10 nucleotides match TRBD2. Germline V gene lookup returns CDR1 SGHVS and CDR2 FNYEAQ. V shed 5 bases and J 2 bases; nucleotides not matched to a gene: 15. This CDR3 contains 18 residues. CDR3 residues: CASSHRRTSGGRAYEQYF. The CDR3, as DNA: TGTGCCAGCAGCCACAGGCGGACTAGCGGAGGGAGGGCCTACGAGCAGTACTTC.

The chain recombines TRBV7-2 with TRBJ2-1; the D gene is possibly TRBD2 (6 bases). The germline V gene encodes CDR1 SGHTA and CDR2 FQGNSA. The V end lost 8 bases, the J end lost 2 bases, and 13 bases lay between the germline ends. This CDR3 is built from 14 residues. The CDR3 nucleotides are TGTGCCAGCGCCAGCGGGCCAACCTACAATGAGCAGTTCTTC. Amino acids: CASASGPTYNEQFF.

The chain uses TRBV6-5 and TRBJ2-1; 7 nucleotides match TRBD2. The CDR3 spans 16 residues. With 4 bases clipped from V and 2 bases from J, the junction kept 8 bases outside the gene matches. Germline CDR1 reads MNHEY; CDR2 reads SVGAGI. CDR3 in DNA: TGTGCCAGCAGTTCCTCTGGGGGGGGAGCCTACAATGAGCAGTTCTTC. Translating gives CASSSSGGGAYNEQFF.

This clonotype appeared a few times. The V call is TRBV28, the J call TRBJ2-1, with 11 bases identical to TRBD2. V lost 3 bases to trimming and J lost 3 bases; unmatched junction nucleotides: 10. The CDR3 runs to 18 residues. Germline CDR1 MDHEN, CDR2 SYDVKM. The CDR3 is CASSFGGGLAENYNEQFF. For the CDR3, the DNA is TGTGCCAGCAGTTTCGGTGGGGGACTAGCGGAAAACTACAATGAGCAGTTCTTC.

In this sample, this clonotype turned up many times. The chain links TRBV7-2 to TRBJ2-2; 8 bases are shared with TRBD1. Germline V gene sequence: CDR1 SGHTA, CDR2 FQGNSA. This CDR3 is built from 16 residues. Unmatched junction bases numbered 6, after V lost 5 bases and J lost 1 base. DNA of the CDR3: TGTGCCAGCAGCCCCAAGGGGACAGGGAACACCGGGGAGCTGTTTTTT. Its protein product is CASSPKGTGNTGELFF.

The V and J genes are TRBV4-3 and TRBJ2-3, with 7 nucleotides matching TRBD2. Trimming cost V 1 base and J 4 bases; bases outside gene matches: 5. Germline V gives CDR1 LGHNA, CDR2 YSLEER. The CDR3 sequence is 15 residues long. CDR3 coding DNA: TGCGCCAGCAGCCAAGCCGGGGAGGGGTCAGATACGCAGTATTTT. It translates to CASSQAGEGSDTQYF.

The V and J genes are TRBV7-2 and TRBJ2-7; TRBD2 might be the D (5 bases). Germline lookup yields CDR1 SGHTA and CDR2 FQGNSA. The CDR3 is 14 residues long. V lost 5 bases and J 0 bases, leaving 11 bases between the germline ends. The CDR3 coding sequence is TGTGCCAGCAGCCGAGCGAGCGGCTCCTACGAGCAGTACTTC. Translation gives CASSRASGSYEQYF.

This clonotype has a handful of counts. This chain connects TRBV10-3 to TRBJ2-7, with D possibly being TRBD2 (7 bases). Germline-derived CDR1 and CDR2 are ENHRY and SYGVKD. The CDR3 consists of 14 residues. V lost 11 bases and J lost 2, with 19 bases in between. This CDR3 is CASKGGAYPYEQYF. In DNA form, the CDR3 reads TGTGCCTCCAAGGGGGGGGCTTACCCCTACGAGCAGTACTTC.